These T cell receptor beta chains were read from a single sample in a study of early T cells in non-severe SARS-CoV-2 infection. Each CDR3 protein gets one entry after TCRdb re-called the 5' RACE reads with MiXCR. Found here are roughly 77,000 distinct CDR3 sequences, roughly 12% of them singletons; the top ten hold more than 4.5%. Sequencing used whole blood. These receptors were collected from an adult who was a healthcare worker with PCR-confirmed SARS-CoV-2 infection or an uninfected control (not recorded which). The CDR3 runs from the conserved cysteine through the conserved F or W. A D gene is named only where the DNA matches it firmly. Part of the rows lack a size; the others show once, few, many or a class for expanded clones.

>13|TRBJ2-1|TRBV24-1|.|many
CATSVGSNNEQFF
TGTGCCACCAGTGTGGGGTCTAACAATGAGCAGTTCTTC
>14|TRBJ1-1|TRBV5-1|.|many
CASSQTPQGTEAFF
TGCGCCAGCAGCCAGACTCCTCAGGGCACTGAAGCTTTCTTT
>15|TRBJ2-5|TRBV3-1|TRBD2|many
CASRTAASGLETQYF
TGTGCCAGCAGGACCGCAGCTAGCGGTTTAGAGACCCAGTACTTC
>23|TRBJ2-7|TRBV11-3|TRBD2|.
CASSLEGVQFGLAGGPSSYEQYF
TGTGCCAGCAGCTTAGAGGGGGTCCAGTTTGGACTAGCGGGAGGGCCGAGCTCCTACGAGCAGTACTTC
>15|TRBJ2-1|TRBV9|TRBD2|.
CASSVEAGGPNEQFF
TGTGCCAGCAGCGTAGAGGCGGGAGGGCCCAATGAGCAGTTCTTC
>13|TRBJ2-2|TRBV4-1|.|.
CASSHSSAGELFF
TGCGCCAGCAGCCATTCCAGTGCCGGGGAGCTGTTTTTT
>16|TRBJ2-1|TRBV7-9|TRBD1|.
CASSRTGQGSYNEQFF
TGTGCCAGCAGCCGCACCGGACAGGGATCCTACAATGAGCAGTTCTTC
>14|TRBJ2-3|TRBV7-9|.|many
CASSLDPGADTQYF
TGTGCCAGCAGCTTAGACCCGGGAGCAGATACGCAGTATTTT
>11|TRBJ2-1|TRBV29-1|TRBD2|many
CSVDGRVGQFF
TGCAGCGTTGACGGGAGGGTCGGGCAGTTCTTC
>15|TRBJ2-5|TRBV5-8|TRBD1|few
CASSWAGTGKETQYF
TGTGCCAGCAGCTGGGCTGGGACAGGGAAAGAGACCCAGTACTTC
>15|TRBJ2-5|TRBV20-1|.|many
CSARDLRQAEETQYF
TGCAGTGCTAGAGATCTAAGACAGGCCGAAGAGACCCAGTACTTC
>15|TRBJ2-5|TRBV2|.|.
CASSPRRGVGKTQYF
TGTGCCAGCAGTCCCAGACGAGGGGTAGGAAAGACCCAGTACTTC
>16|TRBJ2-7|TRBV6-1|TRBD1|few
CASSSSGTGFRYEQYF
TGTGCCAGCAGTTCCTCCGGGACAGGGTTTCGGTACGAGCAGTACTTC
>16|TRBJ1-1|TRBV2|.|.
CASSDGRRLGITEAFF
TGTGCCAGCAGTGACGGACGAAGGCTAGGTATCACTGAAGCTTTCTTT
>15|TRBJ1-1|TRBV11-2|TRBD1|many
CASSLTGGTNTEAFF
TGTGCCAGCAGCTTGACAGGGGGGACGAACACTGAAGCTTTCTTT
>14|TRBJ2-7|TRBV19|.|many
CASSEAGGSYEQYF
TGTGCCAGTAGTGAGGCCGGGGGCTCCTACGAGCAGTACTTC
>14|TRBJ2-7|TRBV19|.|few
CASTAEFPSYEQYF
TGTGCCAGTACTGCAGAATTCCCCTCCTACGAGCAGTACTTC
>15|TRBJ2-5|TRBV11-3|TRBD2|many
CASSSAGLAEETQYF
TGTGCCAGCAGCTCTGCCGGACTAGCGGAAGAGACCCAGTACTTC
>15|TRBJ2-2|TRBV7-3|.|few
CASSLAGSRTGELFF
TGTGCCAGCAGCTTAGCAGGGAGCAGGACCGGGGAGCTGTTTTTT
>13|TRBJ1-4|TRBV12-3/TRBV12-4|.|.
CASSFGTDEKLFF
TGTGCCAGCAGTTTCGGGACCGACGAAAAACTGTTTTTT
>16|TRBJ2-1|TRBV11-2|TRBD1|many
CASSSGTGQLYNEQFF
TGTGCCAGCAGCTCTGGGACAGGCCAACTCTACAATGAGCAGTTCTTC
>14|TRBJ1-3|TRBV12-3/TRBV12-4|.|.
CASSLGGSGNTIYF
TGTGCCAGCAGTTTAGGTGGTAGCGGAAACACCATATATTTT
>15|TRBJ2-3|TRBV5-1|TRBD1|many
CASSPGTDFTDTQYF
TGCGCCAGCAGTCCCGGGACAGACTTCACAGATACGCAGTATTTT
>17|TRBJ2-1|TRBV9|TRBD2|.
CASSEGPVGLAGGHGFF
TGTGCCAGCAGCGAGGGCCCGGTGGGACTAGCGGGAGGCCACGGGTTCTTC
>15|TRBJ2-2|TRBV29-1|.|few
CSVRARDVNTGELFF
TGCAGCGTGAGGGCGAGGGACGTAAACACCGGGGAGCTGTTTTTT
>13|TRBJ2-7|TRBV10-3|.|many
CAIRGPDKDEQYF
TGTGCCATCAGGGGACCAGACAAGGACGAGCAGTACTTC
>13|TRBJ1-2|TRBV10-2|.|many
CASSTDGYYGYTF
TGCGCCAGCAGTACCGACGGGTACTATGGCTACACCTTC
>18|TRBJ2-6|TRBV5-1|TRBD1|few
CASSPGQGSTSGANVLTF
TGCGCCAGCAGCCCTGGACAGGGATCCACCTCTGGGGCCAACGTCCTGACTTTC
>13|TRBJ2-3|TRBV10-3|.|few
CAISRERQDTQYF
TGTGCCATCAGTCGGGAGCGCCAGGATACGCAGTATTTT